A single sample is the source of the 16 T cell receptor beta chains below, sequenced in a study of blood T cell repertoires in COVID-19 (dated by TCRdb to the early 2020s). Library prep was done by the immunoSEQ multiplex PCR assay. In TCRdb, the immuneACCESS table is reduced to in-frame sequences with V and J assigned. These tables do not hold every clone; where another copy was compared, an unresolved V gene accounts for under half, and the others remain unexplained. The sample table records 89,000 or so clones; roughly 85% of these occur just once. The top ten constitute 38% of the sample. The specimen sequenced was peripheral blood. These receptors were collected from a man older than 75 with acute or convalescent COVID-19.

The V gene is TRBV6-5, the J gene TRBJ2-7, with D uncertain. Germline assignment: CDR1 MNHEY and CDR2 SVGAGI. The ends were cut back, 6 bases at V and 2 bases at J, with 5 bases in the middle. The CDR3 runs 11 residues. Here the CDR3 DNA reads TGTGCCAGCAGAACTACCTACGAGCAGTACTTC. Protein product: CASRTTYEQYF.

This clone has just a few counts. The chain carries TRBV19 and TRBJ1-5; 8 positions agree with TRBD1. J lost 2 bases, V lost 7 bases, and 4 bases had no gene match. Germline CDR1 reads LNHDA; CDR2 reads SQIVND (reference sequence). The CDR3 is 14 residues long. The CDR3 is CASTPGQGNQPQHF. CDR3 bases: TGTGCCAGTACCCCGGGACAGGGCAATCAGCCCCAGCATTTT.

This chain links TRBV5-4 with TRBJ2-2; 8 bases map to TRBD1. Germline trimming cut 1 base from V and 8 bases from J; bases unmatched to any gene: 7. Germline loops: CDR1 SGHNT, CDR2 YYREEE (reference sequence). CDR3 length: 15 residues. The CDR3 loop reads CASSLSGRGHGELFF. The CDR3 nucleotides read TGTGCCAGCAGCTTGAGTGGCAGGGGGCATGGGGAGCTGTTTTTT. Based on the CDR3 plus reference TRBV5-4 and TRBJ2-2, the full variable domain is ETGVTQSPTHLIKTRGQQVTLRCSSQSGHNTVSWYQQALGQGPQFIFQYYREEENGRGNFPPRFSGLQFPNYSSELNVNALELDDSALYLCASSLSGRGHGELFFGEGSRLTVL.

This chain joins TRBV19 and TRBJ2-3; a weak D match, TRBD1 (7 bases). V was pared by 9 bases and J by 4 bases, with 26 bases between. Looked up from germline, CDR1 is LNHDA and CDR2 is SQIVND (reference sequence). The CDR3 extends over 17 amino acids. Here the CDR3 DNA reads TGTGCCAGCTCCCTATCAGGGGGGTCCTTATATTCAGATACGCAGTATTTT. It yields the protein CASSLSGGSLYSDTQYF.

V usage is TRBV6-5 and J usage is TRBJ1-5; 7 bases map to TRBD1. The CDR3 runs 13 residues. CDR1 is MNHEY, CDR2 SVGAGI, per germline. V shed 6 bases, J shed 4 bases, and the junction held 3 bases outside the gene matches. CDR3 DNA sequence: TGTGCCAGCAGAGCACAGGGGAATCAGCCCCAGCATTTT. Its protein is CASRAQGNQPQHF.

The chain recombines TRBV5-4 with TRBJ2-5; 8 bases line up with TRBD2. Germline CDR1 reads SGHNT; CDR2 reads YYREEE (reference sequence). V lost 7 bases to trimming and J lost 0 bases; unmatched junction nucleotides: 2. This CDR3 has 13 amino acids. CDR3 amino acids: CASGSGNQETQYF. CDR3 in DNA: TGTGCCAGCGGTAGCGGGAACCAAGAGACCCAGTACTTC.

This clone was counted only a few times. The chain couples TRBV30 to TRBJ2-7, with D uncertain. This CDR3 has 12 amino acids. Looked up from germline, CDR1 is GTSNPN and CDR2 is SVGIG (reference sequence). Deletions cut 6 bases from V and 2 bases from J, with 11 bases between. In DNA form, the CDR3 reads TGTGCCTGTTCTTCCCAGACCTACGAGCAGTACTTC. Residues: CACSSQTYEQYF.

The rearrangement uses TRBV6-5 and TRBJ2-1, with D maybe TRBD2 (6 bases). The CDR3 spans 13 residues. CDR1 is MNHEY and CDR2 is SVGAGI in the germline V gene. The V and J ends lost 9 bases and 7 bases respectively, with 16 bases between them. The CDR3 DNA follows: TGTGCCAGTAGCGGCGAACTAGCAAATGAGCAGTTCTTC. Translating it yields CASSGELANEQFF.

V gene TRBV19 combines with J gene TRBJ2-5; maybe TRBD2 (6 bases). CDR3 size: 16 residues. Germline CDR1 is LNHDA and CDR2 is SQIVND (reference sequence). V was cut by 2 bases and J by 9 bases, with 22 bases left in between. CDR3 in amino acids: CASSISIGGGPTAQYF. The CDR3 nucleotides are TGTGCCAGTAGTATATCAATTGGGGGAGGACCGACGGCCCAGTACTTC. Together with reference TRBV19 and TRBJ2-5, the CDR3 gives the full variable domain: DGGITQSPKYLFRKEGQNVTLSCEQNLNHDAMYWYRQDPGQGLRLIYYSQIVNDFQKGDIAEGYSVSREKKESFPLTVTSAQKNPTAFYLCASSISIGGGPTAQYFGPGTRLLVL.

This chain connects TRBV6-5 to TRBJ1-1; D gene uncertain. Trimming removed 6 bases from V and 2 bases from J, with 13 bases in between. Germline V CDR1 and CDR2: MNHEY, SVGAGI. The CDR3 extends over 14 amino acids. The CDR3 loop is CASRTVPRNTEAFF. The CDR3, as DNA: TGTGCCAGCAGAACAGTACCACGAAACACTGAAGCTTTCTTT.

V is TRBV14 and J is TRBJ1-2, with 12 bases matching TRBD1. This CDR3 has 16 residues. Germline V gives CDR1 SGHDN, CDR2 FVKESK. The trim removed 1 base at V and 8 bases at J, leaving 8 bases unmatched. CDR3 amino acids: CASSQAGQGALAGYTF. In nucleotides, the CDR3 is TGTGCCAGCAGCCAAGCGGGACAGGGGGCGCTCGCCGGCTACACCTTC.

V is TRBV12-3 or TRBV12-4 and J is TRBJ2-5, with D possibly TRBD1 on 5 matching bases. The CDR3 loop spans 13 amino acids. V was pared by 7 bases and J by 3 bases, with 12 bases between. The CDR3 reads CASKRSREETQYF. In nucleotides, the CDR3 is TGTGCCAGCAAGAGGAGCAGGGAAGAGACCCAGTACTTC.

The chain carries TRBV6-2 or TRBV6-3 and TRBJ1-3; 10 bases align to TRBD1. The V gene's germline CDR1 is MNHEY and CDR2 SVGEGT. The CDR3 has 17 residues. V was clipped by 5 bases and J by 2 bases; unmatched bases: 9. The CDR3 sequence: CASSRRQGASTGNTIYF. The CDR3 coding sequence is TGTGCCAGCAGTAGAAGACAGGGGGCTTCTACTGGAAACACCATATATTTT.

Only one count was recorded for this clone. The J gene is TRBJ2-4, the V gene TRBV7-9, with a weak D call TRBD2 (6 bases). Per germline, CDR1 SEHNR and CDR2 FQNEAQ (reference sequence). The CDR3 has 17 residues. V was cut by 3 bases and J by 9 bases, with 24 bases left in between. CDR3 in DNA: TGTGCCAGCAGCTTCCTAATAACCGATCCGACTAGAGCCATTCAGTACTTC. Its protein is CASSFLITDPTRAIQYF.

V and J are TRBV24-1 and TRBJ2-7, with 7 bases that match TRBD1. The CDR3 is 15 amino acids. V trimming: 3 bases; J trimming: 3 bases; junction bases outside the gene matches: 7. The V gene's germline CDR1 is KGHDR and CDR2 SFDVKD. The CDR3: CATSDGDRDRYEQYF. CDR3 nucleotides: TGTGCCACCAGTGATGGTGACAGGGATCGCTACGAGCAGTACTTC.

The chain employs TRBV24-1 and TRBJ2-5; 15 bases match TRBD2. CDR3 length: 17 amino acids. Germline lookup yields CDR1 KGHDR and CDR2 SFDVKD. Germline trimming cut 3 bases from V and 9 bases from J; bases unmatched to any gene: 10. The CDR3 here is CATSDRGTSGRPGAQYF. For the CDR3, the DNA is TGTGCCACCAGTGATCGTGGGACTAGCGGGAGGCCCGGGGCCCAGTACTTC.